Listed below are T cell receptor beta chains from one sample, sequenced in a study of blood T cell repertoires in COVID-19. Sequencing was performed with immunoSEQ multiplex PCR; in TCRdb, only in-frame clones are kept and a portion is missing. The sample lists 200,000 to 250,000 clones; about 86% were seen once. Sequenced input: PBMCs or T cells enriched from blood (not recorded which). These receptors were collected from a woman aged 45 to 65 with acute COVID-19. The CDR3 runs from the conserved cysteine through the conserved F or W.

J gene,V gene,CDR3 protein
TRBJ1-4,TRBV19,CASSDTGISDEKLFF
TRBJ2-1,TRBV3-1/TRBV3-2,CASSRTSGSDNEQFF
TRBJ2-7,TRBV28,CASSFRQGRGYEQYF
TRBJ2-1,TRBV7-8,CASSSYSGQVEQFF
TRBJ2-2,TRBV7-6,CASWDLRGPNTGELFF
TRBJ1-4,TRBV28,CASSLRGTNEKLFF
TRBJ2-7,TRBV13,CASSLTSASSYEQYF
TRBJ2-5,TRBV9,CASSVAGGQQETQYF
TRBJ2-3,TRBV19,CASRRLAGGRDTQYF
TRBJ2-3,TRBV4-2,CASSQSWASTDTQYF
TRBJ1-1,TRBV5-4,CASSSPGSLATEAFF
TRBJ2-7,TRBV19,CASSMGQGAREQYF
TRBJ2-1,TRBV18,CASSPYSSGPTYNEQFF
TRBJ2-7,TRBV5-1,CASSPESSYEQYF
TRBJ2-7,TRBV7-9,CASRASGQLAYEQYF
TRBJ2-2,TRBV2,CAILGGRGRKGELFF
TRBJ2-1,TRBV30,CAWQTSGSYNEQFF
TRBJ2-5,TRBV27,CASSWGVLHSSTGETQYF
TRBJ1-1,TRBV29-1,CSVAAGLDTEAFF
TRBJ2-1,TRBV4-2,CASSQDEEGDSYNEQFF
TRBJ1-1,TRBV5-1,CASSIFTEGSEAFF
TRBJ2-1,TRBV28,CASRTDSYNEQFF
TRBJ2-1,TRBV7-2,CASSSPPAGTYNEQFF
TRBJ2-1,TRBV28,CASRASGSLNEQFF
TRBJ2-1,TRBV7-9,CASSSTGSSYNEQFF
TRBJ2-1,TRBV7-3,CASSLTARGAGRHEQFF
TRBJ1-1,TRBV7-9,CASSEVAGVYTEAFF